This T cell receptor (beta chain) is from a study of neurological immune-mediated disorders. This clonotype showed up many times. This CDR3 spans 12 amino acids. The V gene lost 2 bases and the J gene lost 5 bases, with 3 bases spanning the gap. CDR1 is MNHEY, CDR2 SMNVEV, per germline (reference sequence). Described time point: longitudinal time-point 3. Unsorted libraries came from 2 million PBMCs stored at -80 °C. The cDNA came from 5'RACE, which used 10-nucleotide random UMIs. One entry per CDR3 protein, called by TCRdb with MiXCR from the 5' RACE reads. The sample contains approximately 84,000 distinct CDR3 sequences, 3.5% to 4.5% of which appear only once.

This chain links TRBV27 with TRBJ2-2, with D hard to call. The receptor's source is a woman between 55 and 75 years old with multiple sclerosis. Sequenced material: PBMCs. DNA of the CDR3: TGTGCCAGCAGTTTAGCAACCGGGGAGCTGTTTTTT. It yields the protein CASSLATGELFF.